The rows below give T cell receptor beta chains drawn from one sample of a study of CD8 T cells in Susac syndrome. A single record per CDR3 protein comes from TCRdb applying MiXCR to the immunoSEQ multiplex PCR reads. The sample lists 190,000 or so distinct CDR3 sequences; about 95% were seen once. Input material: CD4+ T cells from PBMCs. All receptors come from a human donor with multiple sclerosis. CDR3s include the opening cysteine and the closing phenylalanine or tryptophan. The D gene is left open where the match is weak. Size is omitted from some rows. Given values are once, few, many or a class for expanded clones.

TGTGCCAGCAGCTTGGGCCGGGACAGGGGGGCGTACGAGCAGTACTTC	CASSLGRDRGAYEQYF	.	TRBJ2-7	TRBV11-2	TRBD1
TGTGCCAGCAGCCCGTACCGGACGGCAGATACGCAGTATTTT	CASSPYRTADTQYF	.	TRBJ2-3	TRBV11-2	.
TGCAGTGCTAGATCGACAGGTTTGAAAGAGACCCAGTACTTC	CSARSTGLKETQYF	.	TRBJ2-5	TRBV20-1	.
TGTGCCAGCAGCTTAGGGTCCCTCGTGGGCTACACCTTC	CASSLGSLVGYTF	.	TRBJ1-2	TRBV7-2	.
TGCGCCAGCAGCCGGGACAGGAACAATGAGCAGTTCTTC	CASSRDRNNEQFF	.	TRBJ2-1	TRBV5-1	TRBD1
TGTGCCAGCAGCCAAGATCTGGGATACGAGCAGTACTTC	CASSQDLGYEQYF	.	TRBJ2-7	TRBV4-2	.
TGTGCCAGTAGTATAGCTGCCTCCAACAATCAGCCCCAGCATTTT	CASSIAASNNQPQHF	.	TRBJ1-5	TRBV19	.
TGTGCCAGCAGTCTACTCGGGATCTCCGATGAAGCTTTCTTT	CASSLLGISDEAFF	.	TRBJ1-1	TRBV12-3/TRBV12-4	.
TGTGCCAGTAGGTCGGGCAGGCTGGGCTCCTACGAGCAGTACTTC	CASRSGRLGSYEQYF	.	TRBJ2-7	TRBV19	.
TGTGCCAGCAGCTTGACGGGGGCGAGGGAGACCCAGTACTTC	CASSLTGARETQYF	.	TRBJ2-5	TRBV5-6	.
TGTGCCAGCAGCTTAAAGGGGAGGACAGCTACCTACGAGCAGTACTTC	CASSLKGRTATYEQYF	once	TRBJ2-7	TRBV7-8	.
TGCGCCAGCAGCTCGTATCTAGCGGTGCGGACAGATACGCAGTATTTT	CASSSYLAVRTDTQYF	.	TRBJ2-3	TRBV5-1	TRBD2
TGTGCCAGCAGCTTGGGCTTAATCCAAGAGACCCAGTACTTC	CASSLGLIQETQYF	.	TRBJ2-5	TRBV13	.
TGTGCCACCAGTGCCTCTGACGGGCCCCCCAGCGGCTACACCTTC	CATSASDGPPSGYTF	.	TRBJ1-2	TRBV24-1	.
TGTGCCAGCAGCGTAGAGGGACAGGGGAACACTGAAGCTTTCTTT	CASSVEGQGNTEAFF	.	TRBJ1-1	TRBV9	TRBD1
TGTGCCTGGAGTATTGGCTTTAACTCTGGAAACACCATATATTTT	CAWSIGFNSGNTIYF	.	TRBJ1-3	TRBV30	.
TGTGCCAGCAGCCAAGATGCAGGGGGCAGAAACATTCAGTACTTC	CASSQDAGGRNIQYF	.	TRBJ2-4	TRBV3-1	TRBD1
TGCGCCAGCAGCTTCCCGGACAGGGCGGCCGAGCAGTACTTC	CASSFPDRAAEQYF	.	TRBJ2-7	TRBV5-1	TRBD1
TGTGCTAGCAGCCAAGTGTACGGTTCAGGGACCCAGTACTTC	CASSQVYGSGTQYF	.	TRBJ2-5	TRBV3-1	.
TGTGCCACCAGTACTTACAGCGATAATTCACCCCTCCACTTT	CATSTYSDNSPLHF	.	TRBJ1-6	TRBV15	.
TGTGCCAGCCGCCAAGATCAGAACTATGGCTACACCTTC	CASRQDQNYGYTF	.	TRBJ1-2	TRBV5-5	.
TGTGCTGGGAGAGGGGTCGGGGCCTACGAGCAGTACTTC	CAGRGVGAYEQYF	.	TRBJ2-7	TRBV30	.
TGCGCCAGCAGCCAACCAAGCAGTGTGACCCAGTACTTC	CASSQPSSVTQYF	once	TRBJ2-5	TRBV4-1	.
TGTGCCAGCAGGAAGCAGTACTTC	CASRKQYF	.	TRBJ2-7	TRBV9	.
TGTGCCAGCAGTGTGGGGGTAGAGACCCAGTACTTC	CASSVGVETQYF	.	TRBJ2-5	TRBV2	.
TGTGCCAGCAGCTTGACAGGGGGACCTCGCGAGCAGTACTTC	CASSLTGGPREQYF	.	TRBJ2-7	TRBV7-9	TRBD1
TGCAGCGTTGACCAGGGCTTAAGTACCGGGAGCACAGATACGCAGTATTTT	CSVDQGLSTGSTDTQYF	.	TRBJ2-3	TRBV29-1	.
TGTGCCAGCAGTTTTCAGGACTCCTATAATTCACCCCTCCACTTT	CASSFQDSYNSPLHF	once	TRBJ1-6	TRBV27	.
TGCAGTGCTAGAGATCAAAACTATGGCTACACCTTC	CSARDQNYGYTF	.	TRBJ1-2	TRBV20-1	.
TGTGCCAGCAGCTTTGATGCGTATCAGCCCCAGCATTTT	CASSFDAYQPQHF	.	TRBJ1-5	TRBV7-2	.
TGCAGTGCTACCGGGACTAGCGGGGGACACCAAGAGACCCAGTACTTC	CSATGTSGGHQETQYF	.	TRBJ2-5	TRBV20-1	TRBD2
TGTGCCTGGAGTGTACGAACGGACTCCTACGAGCAGTACTTC	CAWSVRTDSYEQYF	.	TRBJ2-7	TRBV30	.
TGTGCCAGCAGTTACTCCACCCAACAGGGTTACGAGCAGTACTTC	CASSYSTQQGYEQYF	.	TRBJ2-7	TRBV6-6	.
TGTGCCTGGAGGTACCCGGACAGACCGTCCTACGAGCAGTACTTC	CAWRYPDRPSYEQYF	once	TRBJ2-7	TRBV30	.
TGCAGTGCTAGATCGGACAGGGAACAGCCCCAGCATTTT	CSARSDREQPQHF	.	TRBJ1-5	TRBV20-1	TRBD1
TGTGCCAGCAGCCTAAGCAGGAGTGAGCAGTTCTTC	CASSLSRSEQFF	.	TRBJ2-1	TRBV14	.
TGTGCCTGGGGGGGACAGGGTGGACACAATGAGCAGTTCTTC	CAWGGQGGHNEQFF	.	TRBJ2-1	TRBV30	TRBD1
TGTGCCAGCAGCGTAGCCTTAAACAGGGGACCCAGGGATTCACCCCTCCACTTT	CASSVALNRGPRDSPLHF	.	TRBJ1-6	TRBV9	TRBD1
TGTGCCAGCATCCGGGGGGACTTAAAGGGTGAGCAGTTCTTC	CASIRGDLKGEQFF	.	TRBJ2-1	TRBV6-5	TRBD2
TGTGCCAGCAGCCAGGCCGGGACAGGGGGCAATCAGCCCCAGCATTTT	CASSQAGTGGNQPQHF	.	TRBJ1-5	TRBV3-1	TRBD1
TGCAGTGCCAAAACCACAGTAGAGACCCAGTACTTC	CSAKTTVETQYF	.	TRBJ2-5	TRBV20-1	.
TGTGCTTGTCATTCGGACAGGGTGAGCTACGAGCAGTACTTC	CACHSDRVSYEQYF	.	TRBJ2-7	TRBV30	TRBD1
TGCAGCGCGACGGACAGTGGAAACACCATATATTTT	CSATDSGNTIYF	.	TRBJ1-3	TRBV29-1	.
TGTGCCAGCAGCTTTCCTGGGGCCAACGTCCTGACTTTC	CASSFPGANVLTF	.	TRBJ2-6	TRBV7-6	.
TGCGCCAGCAGCTTGGGGGCAGGGAGCTACGAGCAGTACTTC	CASSLGAGSYEQYF	.	TRBJ2-7	TRBV5-1	.
TGTGCCTGGGAGGCCGTACCACTCACTGAAGCTTTCTTT	CAWEAVPLTEAFF	.	TRBJ1-1	TRBV30	.
TGTGCCAGCAGTCAAGACAGCCTTAATTCACCCCTCCACTTT	CASSQDSLNSPLHF	once	TRBJ1-6	TRBV12-3/TRBV12-4	.
TGTGCCAGCAGTTACTCTGGTAGCGGGGGGCAAGAGACCCAGTACTTC	CASSYSGSGGQETQYF	.	TRBJ2-5	TRBV6-5	TRBD2
TGTGCCAGCAGCGTAGGGGGACAGCCTTATGGCTACACCTTC	CASSVGGQPYGYTF	.	TRBJ1-2	TRBV9	TRBD1
TGCAGCGTTAGGGCAGGGACAGATACGCAGTATTTT	CSVRAGTDTQYF	few	TRBJ2-3	TRBV29-1	.